The source of this TCR beta chain is a study of shared T cell receptors in the human thymus. The germline V gene has CDR1 SGHNT and CDR2 YYREEE (reference sequence). The CDR3 runs to 14 residues. Unmatched junction bases numbered 7, after V lost 2 bases and J lost 6 bases. Libraries were prepared by immunoSEQ multiplex PCR; TCRdb keeps only in-frame clonotypes and omits some of them. There are roughly 500,000 clones in the sample; around 78% occur only once, and more than 0.01% lies in the top ten. Another study also made use of these data, one on human thymus T cells. That investigation notes: Corrective surgery for congenital heart defects was being performed on the healthy Finnish infants who served as donors. Thymus specimens were resections from corrective heart surgery. Gene usage for V and J segments appeared biased in thymic and blood repertoires. Unrelated individuals had highly overlapping thymic repertoires, as reported in related research.

The sequence was obtained from a boy less than two years old with a congenital heart defect. The material sequenced was thymocytes. The V gene is TRBV5-4, the J gene TRBJ2-7; 8 nucleotides line up with TRBD1. This CDR3 is CASSLGTGRGEQYF. CDR3 DNA: TGTGCCAGCAGCTTAGGGACAGGAAGAGGCGAGCAGTACTTC. The whole variable domain, filled in from reference TRBV5-4 and TRBJ2-7, reads ETGVTQSPTHLIKTRGQQVTLRCSSQSGHNTVSWYQQALGQGPQFIFQYYREEENGRGNFPPRFSGLQFPNYSSELNVNALELDDSALYLCASSLGTGRGEQYFGPGTRLTVT.